The 21 T cell receptor beta chains reported below all come from one sample, sequenced in a study of blood T cell repertoires in COVID-19. The data were produced by immunoSEQ multiplex PCR, yet TCRdb's version contains in-frame clones alone and is incomplete. Here the sample spans 150,000 to 200,000 clones, approximately 87% being singletons. The material sequenced was peripheral blood. Receptors were obtained from a woman aged 60-75 years with COVID-19, enrolled during active disease.

This chain uses TRBV11-3 with TRBJ2-1, with D tentatively TRBD1 (5 bases). Germline V gene lookup returns CDR1 SGHNT and CDR2 YENEEA. This CDR3 spans 14 amino acids. The germline V and J ends were trimmed by 1 base and 10 bases, with 14 bases remaining between them. For the CDR3, the DNA is TGTGCCAGCAGCTTAGTACAGGTGGTTGTGGAGCAGTTCTTC. It encodes CASSLVQVVVEQFF.

CDR3 bases: TGCGCCAGCAGCTTGGTTGCGGACAGCTCCTACGAGCAGTACTTC. It translates to CASSLVADSSYEQYF. The chain joins TRBV5-1 to TRBJ2-7; D is possibly TRBD1 (6 bases). The V end was cut by 0 bases, the J end by 0 bases, with 10 bases between. The CDR3 covers 15 residues. Germline CDR1 reads SGHRS; CDR2 reads YFSETQ.

The chain recombines TRBV19 with TRBJ1-4, with TRBD1 identical over 8 bases. The V segment lost 5 bases and the J segment 8 bases; nucleotides outside the gene matches: 4. The germline V gene encodes CDR1 LNHDA and CDR2 SQIVND (reference sequence). This CDR3 is built from 13 residues. CDR3 region: CASSGQGQEKLFF. CDR3 coding DNA: TGTGCCAGTAGTGGACAGGGTCAGGAAAAACTGTTTTTT.

The genes are TRBV27 and TRBJ1-5; D remains ambiguous. The CDR3 spans 13 residues. CDR1 is MNHEY and CDR2 is SMNVEV in the germline V gene (reference sequence). Trimming cost V 2 bases and J 4 bases, with 6 bases left between them. CDR3 nucleotides: TGTGCCAGCAGTTTAACAAGAAATCAGCCCCAGCATTTT. Its protein product is CASSLTRNQPQHF.

The J gene is TRBJ2-1, the V gene TRBV4-3, with D perhaps TRBD1 (5 bases). The V end lost 0 bases, the J end lost 8 bases, and 14 bases lay between the germline ends. Looked up from germline, CDR1 is LGHNA and CDR2 is YSLEER. The CDR3 is 15 residues long. For the CDR3, the DNA is TGCGCCAGCAGCCAAGAACACGGCCAGGGCGATGAGCAGTTCTTC. Translation gives CASSQEHGQGDEQFF.

This chain uses TRBV19 with TRBJ2-1; TRBD2 is a possible D gene (6 bases). Germline V gives CDR1 LNHDA, CDR2 SQIVND (reference sequence). V shed 7 bases and J shed 0 bases, with 10 bases lying between them. CDR3 length: 14 residues. CDR3 nucleotide sequence: TGTGCCAGTAAATCCGGGAGCTCCTACAATGAGCAGTTCTTC. This translates into CASKSGSSYNEQFF.

The chain is built from TRBV19 and TRBJ2-7, with D maybe TRBD2 (6 bases). The CDR3 is 11 residues long. Trimming left V 10 bases short and J 6 bases short, with 13 bases between. Germline V gene lookup returns CDR1 LNHDA and CDR2 SQIVND (reference sequence). This CDR3 reads CATGTGGEQYF. CDR3 coding DNA: TGTGCCACCGGGACCGGGGGCGAGCAGTACTTC.

J is TRBJ2-1 and V is TRBV19; TRBD2 might be the D (5 bases). This CDR3 comprises 16 residues. CDR1 and CDR2 (germline): LNHDA, SQIVND (reference sequence). V lost 5 bases and J 1 base, leaving 15 bases between the germline ends. The CDR3 spells CASSVVAPGSYNEQFF. The CDR3 bases are TGTGCCAGTAGTGTGGTCGCCCCGGGGTCCTACAATGAGCAGTTCTTC.

J is TRBJ1-6 and V is TRBV9, with D perhaps matching TRBD1 (5 bases). The germline V gene encodes CDR1 SGDLS and CDR2 YYNGEE. Trimming removed 5 bases from V and 8 bases from J, with 14 bases in between. The CDR3 runs 14 residues. The CDR3 DNA reads TGTGCCAGCAGTGCAAGGGGTGAGGATTCACCCCTCCACTTT. Translated, it gives CASSARGEDSPLHF.

The chain uses TRBV4-3 and TRBJ1-2; D is possibly TRBD1 (5 bases). CDR3 size: 13 residues. Germline-derived CDR1 and CDR2 are LGHNA and YSLEER. V shed 0 bases and J shed 8 bases, with 10 bases lying between them. The CDR3 protein is CASSQDRERGYTF. The DNA of the CDR3 is TGCGCCAGCAGCCAAGACAGGGAAAGGGGCTACACCTTC.

This chain joins TRBV6-5 and TRBJ2-3; D not resolved. Trimming stripped 8 bases from V and 3 bases from J, with 15 bases between. The germline V gene encodes CDR1 MNHEY and CDR2 SVGAGI. This CDR3 spans 14 amino acids. CDR3 sequence reads: CASDLVRTTDTQYF. As DNA, the CDR3 is TGTGCCAGCGACCTAGTTCGCACAACAGATACGCAGTATTTT.

This clone was detected once. The chain carries TRBV18 and TRBJ2-6; 12 bases align to TRBD1. V dropped 6 bases and J dropped 3; count of bases not matched to a gene: 6. The CDR3 consists of 17 residues. Germline CDR1 and CDR2: KGHSH and LQKENI. The CDR3 DNA follows: TGTGCCAGCTCGCCGGGACAGGGGGCGTTTGGGGCCAACGTCCTGACTTTC. Translated: CASSPGQGAFGANVLTF.

The chain is built from TRBV6-5 and TRBJ1-3, with D maybe TRBD1 (6 bases). Germline CDR1 is MNHEY and CDR2 is SVGAGI. The CDR3 totals 15 residues. Trimming shortened V by 5 bases and J by 1 base, and 12 bases separated the two germline ends. The CDR3, as DNA: TGTGCCAGCAGTAGAGCAGGGGATTCTGGAAACACCATATATTTT. Translating it yields CASSRAGDSGNTIYF.

V and J are TRBV11-2 and TRBJ2-1; D possibly corresponds to TRBD2 (5 bases). This CDR3 contains 14 residues. Germline V gene lookup returns CDR1 SGHAT and CDR2 FQNNGV. Between the trimmed V and J ends, which lost 5 bases and 6 bases, there was a span of 14 bases. In nucleotides, the CDR3 is TGTGCCAGCAGCCCCGACTCTAGCCTCAATGAGCAGTTCTTC. Its protein product is CASSPDSSLNEQFF. Complete variable domain (other parts from reference TRBV11-2 and TRBJ2-1): EAGVAQSPRYKIIEKRQSVAFWCNPISGHATLYWYQQILGQGPKLLIQFQNNGVVDDSQLPKDRFSAERLKGVDSTLKIQPAKLEDSAVYLCASSPDSSLNEQFFGPGTRLTVL.

The chain joins TRBV25-1 to TRBJ2-5; 7 nucleotides line up with TRBD2. The germline gives CDR1 MGHDK, CDR2 SYGVNS. V lost 8 bases and J lost 6; bases outside the gene matches: 15. This CDR3 region has 15 residues. The CDR3 coding sequence is TGTGCCAGCGCCCCCCCGGGACTATCGGGGCAGACCCAGTACTTC. It translates to CASAPPGLSGQTQYF.

The sample holds one count of this clone. The chain has TRBV11-2 and TRBJ2-2; D is unclear. This CDR3 contains 14 residues. Trimming stripped 6 bases from V and 3 bases from J, with 11 bases between. Germline CDR1 is SGHAT and CDR2 is FQNNGV. The CDR3 region is CASSPSRYTGELFF. The CDR3, as DNA: TGTGCCAGCAGTCCGAGTAGATACACCGGGGAGCTGTTTTTT.

This clone has only a few counts. This CDR3 reads CASSYSRGPGYTF. In DNA form, the CDR3 reads TGTGCCAGCAGTTACAGCAGGGGCCCTGGCTACACCTTC. The chain couples TRBV6-2 or TRBV6-3 to TRBJ1-2; D might be TRBD1 (6 bases). The CDR3 extends over 13 amino acids. V lost 2 bases and J 7 bases, leaving 11 bases between the germline ends. The V gene's germline CDR1 is MNHEY and CDR2 SVGEGT.

This chain links TRBV5-1 with TRBJ1-5; 9 bases map to TRBD1. The CDR3 totals 16 residues. V was pared by 0 bases and J by 3 bases, with 4 bases of the junction left unmatched. Germline loops: CDR1 SGHRS, CDR2 YFSETQ. The CDR3 region is CASSLDGTGYNQPQHF. The CDR3 DNA reads TGCGCCAGCAGCTTGGATGGGACAGGGTACAATCAGCCCCAGCATTTT.

The rearrangement uses TRBV28 and TRBJ1-5; D possibly corresponds to TRBD1 (6 bases). V was shortened by 7 bases and J by 3 bases, with 16 bases between the two germline ends. This CDR3 contains 15 residues. Germline-derived CDR1 and CDR2 are MDHEN and SYDVKM. The CDR3 DNA sequence: TGTGCCAGCACCTTCGAACAGGGAGCCAATCAGCCCCAGCATTTT. Translation: CASTFEQGANQPQHF.

In this sample, this clone turned up once. The chain couples TRBV4-2 to TRBJ2-7; TRBD1 aligns across 9 bases. The germline gives CDR1 LGHNA, CDR2 YNFKEQ. The CDR3 length is 17 residues. Germline trimming cut 1 base from V and 2 bases from J; bases unmatched to any gene: 9. DNA for the CDR3: TGTGCCAGCAGCCAAGGAGTCCGGGACAGGGAACCCTACGAGCAGTACTTC. It specifies CASSQGVRDREPYEQYF.

This clone was observed once. This sequence joins TRBV6-2 or TRBV6-3 and TRBJ2-5; TRBD2 agrees at 12 bases. This CDR3 is built from 16 residues. From germline, CDR1 is MNHEY and CDR2 SVGEGT. Trimming removed 5 bases from V and 0 bases from J; junction bases left unmatched: 4. CDR3 loop: CASSGGTSGYQETQYF. CDR3 coding DNA: TGTGCCAGCAGTGGAGGGACTAGCGGGTACCAAGAGACCCAGTACTTC.